A single sample is the source of the 6 T cell receptor beta chains below, sequenced in a study of control samples from healthy donors and cancer patients. Libraries were prepared by immunoSEQ multiplex PCR; TCRdb keeps only in-frame clonotypes and omits some of them. This sample yields about 160,000 clones, of which 70% to 90% are seen a single time; 12% belongs to the top ten. Source material: blood. The receptors were gathered from a man aged 25-40 years in good health.

The V call is TRBV27, the J call TRBJ1-5; 8 positions agree with TRBD1. CDR3 length equals 15 residues. Looked up from germline, CDR1 is MNHEY and CDR2 is SMNVEV (reference sequence). Unmatched junction bases numbered 8, after V lost 3 bases and J lost 7 bases. Here the CDR3 reads CASSFTGQGRQPQHF. The CDR3 DNA sequence: TGTGCCAGCAGTTTTACCGGACAGGGCAGACAGCCCCAGCATTTT.

This clone has a single count. This sequence joins TRBV15 and TRBJ2-3; the D gene is possibly TRBD2 (5 bases). The CDR3 has 16 amino acids. The germline gives CDR1 LNHNV, CDR2 YYDKDF (reference sequence). V was pared by 1 base and J by 4 bases, with 15 bases between. CDR3 sequence reads: CATSRALGSSADTQYF. The DNA of the CDR3 is TGTGCCACCAGCAGAGCTCTAGGGAGCTCTGCAGATACGCAGTATTTT.

The chain uses TRBV7-9 and TRBJ2-3; TRBD2 aligns across 10 bases. This CDR3 has 17 amino acids. Trimming at V came to 1 base and at J to 2 bases, leaving 6 bases not matched to a gene. Germline loops: CDR1 SEHNR, CDR2 FQNEAQ (reference sequence). The CDR3: CASSLERGGYLTDTQYF. The DNA of the CDR3 is TGTGCCAGCAGCTTAGAGCGGGGGGGGTACCTCACAGATACGCAGTATTTT.

The gene calls are TRBV4-2 and TRBJ1-1; TRBD1 matches at 7 bases. Germline V gene lookup returns CDR1 LGHNA and CDR2 YNFKEQ. This CDR3 is built from 14 residues. With 1 base clipped from V and 12 bases from J, the junction kept 11 bases outside the gene matches. The CDR3 DNA is TGTGCCAGCAGCCAAGTACATCAGGGGGAGAACACTTTCTTT. Translation: CASSQVHQGENTFF.

As to this clone: At one end the junction does not follow the germline gene, possibly because of a read error. V usage is TRBV4-1 and J usage is TRBJ2-5; tentatively, D is TRBD1 (6 bases). The CDR3 length is 15 residues. Germline assignment: CDR1 MGHRA and CDR2 YSYEKL. This chain's CDR3 is CASSHKTGRRAGVHF. Here the CDR3 DNA reads TGCGCCAGCAGCCATAAAACTGGCCGACGGGCAGGGGTTCACTTC.

The sample holds one count of this clone. The rearrangement uses TRBV11-2 and TRBJ2-7; 11 positions agree with TRBD2. This CDR3 has 16 amino acids. J was trimmed by 3 bases and V by 1 base; bases with no gene match: 5. Germline V gene sequence: CDR1 SGHAT, CDR2 FQNNGV. The CDR3 bases are TGTGCCAGCAGCTTAGTTGGGACTAGCGGTAACTACGAGCAGTACTTC. Its translation: CASSLVGTSGNYEQYF.